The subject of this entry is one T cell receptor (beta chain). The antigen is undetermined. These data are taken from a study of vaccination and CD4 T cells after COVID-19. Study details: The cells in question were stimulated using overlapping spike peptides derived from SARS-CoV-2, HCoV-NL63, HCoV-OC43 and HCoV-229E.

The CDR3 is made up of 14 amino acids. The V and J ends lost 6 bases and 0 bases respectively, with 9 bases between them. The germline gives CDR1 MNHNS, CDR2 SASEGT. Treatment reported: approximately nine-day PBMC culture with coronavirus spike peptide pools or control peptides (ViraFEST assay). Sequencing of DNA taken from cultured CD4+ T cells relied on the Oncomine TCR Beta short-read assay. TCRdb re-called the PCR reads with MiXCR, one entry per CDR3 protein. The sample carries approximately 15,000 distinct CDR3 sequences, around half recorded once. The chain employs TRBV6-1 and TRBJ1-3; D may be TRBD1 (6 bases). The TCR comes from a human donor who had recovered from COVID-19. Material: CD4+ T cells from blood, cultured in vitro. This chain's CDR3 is CASRPDSSGNTIYF. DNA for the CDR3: TGTGCCAGCAGACCGGACAGCTCTGGAAACACCATATATTTT.